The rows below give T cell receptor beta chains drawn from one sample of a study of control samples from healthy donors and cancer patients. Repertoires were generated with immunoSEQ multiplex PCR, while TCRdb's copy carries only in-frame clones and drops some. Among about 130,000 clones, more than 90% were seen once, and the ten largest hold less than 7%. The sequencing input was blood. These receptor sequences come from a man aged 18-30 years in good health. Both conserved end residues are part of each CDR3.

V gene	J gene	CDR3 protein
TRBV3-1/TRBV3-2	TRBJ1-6	CASSQDGPSSYNSPLHF
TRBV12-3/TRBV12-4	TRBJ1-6	CASSSRSSPLHF
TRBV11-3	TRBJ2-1	CASSKAAGGYNEQFF
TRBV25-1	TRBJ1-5	CASSDPGLNQPQHF
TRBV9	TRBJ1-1	CASSVDPAPTEAFF
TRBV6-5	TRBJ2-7	CASSYEGVFEQYF
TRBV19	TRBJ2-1	CASSSGLAGDNEQFF
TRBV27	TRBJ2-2	CASSLAARYLNTGELFF
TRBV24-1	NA	CATSDTGTSGALFF
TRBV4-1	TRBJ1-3	CASSQTDGNSGNTIYF
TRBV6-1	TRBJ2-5	CASSEANGVETQYF
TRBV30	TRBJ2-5	CAWTVRFPHRGEETQYF
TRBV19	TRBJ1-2	CASSIERGPRLLINYGYTF
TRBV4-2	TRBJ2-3	CASSQERGGPDTQYF
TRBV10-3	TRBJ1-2	CAISGQPNYGYTF
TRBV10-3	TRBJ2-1	CAISELGGAAYNEQFF